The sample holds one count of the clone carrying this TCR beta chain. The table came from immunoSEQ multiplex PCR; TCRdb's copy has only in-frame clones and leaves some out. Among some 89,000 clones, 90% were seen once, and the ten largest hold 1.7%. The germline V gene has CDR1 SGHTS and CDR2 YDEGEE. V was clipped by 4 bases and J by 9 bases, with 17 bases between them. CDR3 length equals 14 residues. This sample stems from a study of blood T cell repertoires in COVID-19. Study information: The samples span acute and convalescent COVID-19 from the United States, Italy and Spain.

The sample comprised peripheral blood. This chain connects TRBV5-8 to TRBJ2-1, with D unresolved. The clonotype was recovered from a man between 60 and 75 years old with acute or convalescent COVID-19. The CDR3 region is CASSGRVLEREQFF. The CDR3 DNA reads TGTGCCAGCAGCGGCCGGGTCTTGGAGCGTGAGCAGTTCTTC.